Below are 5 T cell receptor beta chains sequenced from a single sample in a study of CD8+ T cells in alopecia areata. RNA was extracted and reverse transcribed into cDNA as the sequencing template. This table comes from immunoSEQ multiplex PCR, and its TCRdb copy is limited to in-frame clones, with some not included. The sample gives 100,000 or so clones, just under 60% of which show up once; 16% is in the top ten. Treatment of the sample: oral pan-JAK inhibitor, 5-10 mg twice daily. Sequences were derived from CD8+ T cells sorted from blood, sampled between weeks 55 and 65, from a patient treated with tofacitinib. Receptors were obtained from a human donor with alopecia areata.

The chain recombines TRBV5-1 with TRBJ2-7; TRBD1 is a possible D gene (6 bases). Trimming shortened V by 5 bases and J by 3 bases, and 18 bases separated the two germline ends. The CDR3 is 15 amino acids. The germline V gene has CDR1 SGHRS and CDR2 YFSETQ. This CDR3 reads CASRSVDSPCYEQYF. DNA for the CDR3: TGCGCCAGCAGATCGGTGGACAGCCCCTGCTACGAGCAGTACTTC.

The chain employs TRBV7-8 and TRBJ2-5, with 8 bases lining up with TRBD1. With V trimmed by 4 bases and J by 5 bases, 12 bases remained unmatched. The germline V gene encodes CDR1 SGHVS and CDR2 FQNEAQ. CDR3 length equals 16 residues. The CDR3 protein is CASSSTRQGTRETQYF. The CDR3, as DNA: TGTGCCAGCAGCTCCACTCGACAGGGGACGAGGGAGACCCAGTACTTC.

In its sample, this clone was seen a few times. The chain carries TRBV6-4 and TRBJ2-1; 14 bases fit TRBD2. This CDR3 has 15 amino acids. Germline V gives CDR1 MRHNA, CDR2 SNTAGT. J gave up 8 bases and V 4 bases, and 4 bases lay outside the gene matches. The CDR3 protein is CASSGLAGGFDEQFF. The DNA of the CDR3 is TGTGCCAGCAGTGGACTAGCGGGGGGGTTCGATGAGCAGTTCTTC.

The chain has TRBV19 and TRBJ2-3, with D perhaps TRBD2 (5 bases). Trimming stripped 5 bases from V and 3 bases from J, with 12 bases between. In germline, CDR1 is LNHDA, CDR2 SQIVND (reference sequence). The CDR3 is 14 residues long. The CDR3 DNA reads TGTGCCAGTAGTTCTCCGGGGAGTACAGATACGCAGTATTTT. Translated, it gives CASSSPGSTDTQYF.

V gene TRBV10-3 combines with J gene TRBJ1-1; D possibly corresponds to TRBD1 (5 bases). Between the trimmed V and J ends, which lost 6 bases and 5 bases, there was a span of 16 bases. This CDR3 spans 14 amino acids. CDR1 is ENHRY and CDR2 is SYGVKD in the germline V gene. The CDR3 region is CAISRTGTGTEAFF. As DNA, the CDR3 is TGTGCCATCAGCCGCACCGGGACGGGGACTGAAGCTTTCTTT.